Below, 3 T cell receptor beta chains from the same sample are listed, as sequenced in a study of shared clonotypes between healthy human individuals. TCRdb's copy holds only in-frame clones and misses some; the assay was immunoSEQ multiplex PCR. The sample records under 2.5 million clones, roughly 92% being singletons. Sequencing was carried out using naive CD4+ T cells from PBMCs. The subset: CD45RA+ positively selected. The receptors derive from a man younger than 35 in good health. Some clones in this sample may be carry-over from other donors' samples.

The chain is built from TRBV10-2 and TRBJ2-7, with D possibly being TRBD1 (5 bases). V lost 3 bases and J 3 bases, leaving 18 bases between the germline ends. The germline CDR1 and CDR2 sequences are WSHSY and SAAADI. The CDR3 consists of 16 residues. The CDR3 reads CASSDSGSGKVYEQYF. The CDR3 DNA reads TGCGCCAGCAGTGACTCAGGGTCCGGAAAGGTCTACGAGCAGTACTTC.

This chain joins TRBV11-2 and TRBJ2-1; TRBD1 is a possible D gene (6 bases). The germline V gene encodes CDR1 SGHAT and CDR2 FQNNGV. The CDR3 contains 13 residues. Trimming cost V 1 base and J 6 bases, with 7 bases left between them. The CDR3 reads CASSLGTVNEQFF. The CDR3 DNA sequence: TGTGCCAGCAGCTTAGGGACAGTCAATGAGCAGTTCTTC.

J is TRBJ1-1 and V is TRBV10-3, with D possibly being TRBD1 (5 bases). V gave up 6 bases and J gave up 3 bases, with 14 bases separating them. This CDR3 is built from 14 residues. CDR1 ENHRY and CDR2 SYGVKD come from the germline V gene. This chain's CDR3 is CAIRDTSGDTEAFF. CDR3 in DNA: TGTGCCATCAGGGACACGTCCGGGGACACTGAAGCTTTCTTT.